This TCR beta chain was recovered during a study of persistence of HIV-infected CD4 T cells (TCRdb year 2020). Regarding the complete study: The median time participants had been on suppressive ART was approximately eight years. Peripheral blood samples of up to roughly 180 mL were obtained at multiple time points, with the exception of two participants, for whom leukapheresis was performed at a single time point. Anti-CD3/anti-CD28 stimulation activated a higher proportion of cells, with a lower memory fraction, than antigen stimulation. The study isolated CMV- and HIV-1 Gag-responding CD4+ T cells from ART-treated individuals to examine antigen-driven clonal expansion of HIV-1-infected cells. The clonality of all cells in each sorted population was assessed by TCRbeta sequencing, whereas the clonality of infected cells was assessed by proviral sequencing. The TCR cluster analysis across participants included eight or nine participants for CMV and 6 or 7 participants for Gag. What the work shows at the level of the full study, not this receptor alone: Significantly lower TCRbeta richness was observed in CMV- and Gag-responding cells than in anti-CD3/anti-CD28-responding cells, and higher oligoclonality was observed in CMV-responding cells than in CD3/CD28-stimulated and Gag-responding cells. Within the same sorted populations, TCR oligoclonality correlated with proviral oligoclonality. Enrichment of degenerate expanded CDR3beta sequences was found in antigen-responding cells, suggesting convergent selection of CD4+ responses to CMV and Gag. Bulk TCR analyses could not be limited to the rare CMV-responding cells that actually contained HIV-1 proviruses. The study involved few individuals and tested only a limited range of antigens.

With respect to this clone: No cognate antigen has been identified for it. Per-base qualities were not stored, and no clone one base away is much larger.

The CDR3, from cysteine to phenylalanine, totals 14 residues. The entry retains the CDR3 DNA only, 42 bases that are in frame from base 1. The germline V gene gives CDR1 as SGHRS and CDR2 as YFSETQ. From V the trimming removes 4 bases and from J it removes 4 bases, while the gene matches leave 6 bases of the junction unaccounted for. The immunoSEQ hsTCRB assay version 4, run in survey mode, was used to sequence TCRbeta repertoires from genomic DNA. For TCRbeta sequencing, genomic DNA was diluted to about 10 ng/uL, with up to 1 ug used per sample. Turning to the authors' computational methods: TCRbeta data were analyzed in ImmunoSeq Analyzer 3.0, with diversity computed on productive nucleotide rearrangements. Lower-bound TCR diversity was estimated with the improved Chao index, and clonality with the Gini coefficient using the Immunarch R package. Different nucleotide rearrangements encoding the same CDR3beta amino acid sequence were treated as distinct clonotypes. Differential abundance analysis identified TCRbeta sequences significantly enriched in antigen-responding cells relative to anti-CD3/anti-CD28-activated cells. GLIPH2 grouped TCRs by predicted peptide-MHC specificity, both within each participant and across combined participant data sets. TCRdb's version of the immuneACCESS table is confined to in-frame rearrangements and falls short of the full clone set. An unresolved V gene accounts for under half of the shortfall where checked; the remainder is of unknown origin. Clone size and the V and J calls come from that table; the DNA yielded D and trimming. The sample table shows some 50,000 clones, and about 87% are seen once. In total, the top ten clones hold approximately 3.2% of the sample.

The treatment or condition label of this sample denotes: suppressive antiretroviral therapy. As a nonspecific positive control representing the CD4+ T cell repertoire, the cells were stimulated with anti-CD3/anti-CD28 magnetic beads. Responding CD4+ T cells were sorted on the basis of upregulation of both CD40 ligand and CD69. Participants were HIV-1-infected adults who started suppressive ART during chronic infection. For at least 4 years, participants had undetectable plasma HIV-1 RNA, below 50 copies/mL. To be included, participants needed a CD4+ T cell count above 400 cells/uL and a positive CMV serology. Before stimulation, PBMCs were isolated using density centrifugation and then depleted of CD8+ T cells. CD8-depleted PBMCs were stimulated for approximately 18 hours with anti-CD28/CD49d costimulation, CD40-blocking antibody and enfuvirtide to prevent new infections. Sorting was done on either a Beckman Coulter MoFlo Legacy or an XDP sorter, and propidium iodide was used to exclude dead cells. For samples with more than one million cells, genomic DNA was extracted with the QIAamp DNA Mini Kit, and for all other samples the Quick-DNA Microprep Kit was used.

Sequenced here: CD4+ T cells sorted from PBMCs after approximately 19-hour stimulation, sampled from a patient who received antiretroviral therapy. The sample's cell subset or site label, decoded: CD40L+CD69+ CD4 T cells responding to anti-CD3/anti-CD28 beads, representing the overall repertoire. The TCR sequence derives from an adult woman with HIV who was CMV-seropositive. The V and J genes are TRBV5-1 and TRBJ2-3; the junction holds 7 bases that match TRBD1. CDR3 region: CASSTGTVADTQYF. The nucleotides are TGCGCCAGCAGCACGGGGACAGTAGCAGATACGCAGTATTTT.